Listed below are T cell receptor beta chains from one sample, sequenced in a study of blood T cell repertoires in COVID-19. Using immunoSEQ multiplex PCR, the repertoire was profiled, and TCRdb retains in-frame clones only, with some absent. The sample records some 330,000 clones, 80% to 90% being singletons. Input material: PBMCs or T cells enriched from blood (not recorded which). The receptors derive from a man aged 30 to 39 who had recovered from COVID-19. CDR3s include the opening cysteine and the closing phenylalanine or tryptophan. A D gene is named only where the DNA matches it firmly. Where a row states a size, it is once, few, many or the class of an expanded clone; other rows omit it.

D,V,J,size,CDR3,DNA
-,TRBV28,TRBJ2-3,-,CASSLETWDTQYF,TGTGCCAGCAGTTTAGAGACTTGGGATACGCAGTATTTT
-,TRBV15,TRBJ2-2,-,CATSRGGDTGELFF,TGTGCCACCAGCAGAGGGGGGGACACCGGGGAGCTGTTTTTT
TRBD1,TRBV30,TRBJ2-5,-,CAWTLGGSADQETQYF,TGTGCCTGGACCCTAGGGGGCAGCGCAGACCAAGAGACCCAGTACTTC
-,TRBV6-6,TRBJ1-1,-,CASSPGGTEAFF,TGTGCCAGCAGTCCCGGAGGGACTGAAGCTTTCTTT
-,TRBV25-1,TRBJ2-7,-,CASSGAGFHEQYF,TGTGCCAGCAGTGGAGCGGGTTTTCACGAGCAGTACTTC
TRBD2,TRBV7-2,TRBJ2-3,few,CASSLVPSGLTDTQYF,TGTGCCAGCAGCTTAGTACCTAGCGGGCTCACAGATACGCAGTATTTT
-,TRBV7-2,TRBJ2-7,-,CASSLKEGASYEQYF,TGTGCCAGCAGCTTAAAGGAGGGAGCTTCCTACGAGCAGTACTTC
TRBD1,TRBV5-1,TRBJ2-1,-,CASTGQGNNEQFF,TGCGCCAGTACGGGACAGGGGAACAATGAGCAGTTCTTC
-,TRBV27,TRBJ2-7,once,CASSLLDSRGEQYF,TGTGCCAGCAGTTTATTAGACTCCCGGGGCGAGCAGTACTTC
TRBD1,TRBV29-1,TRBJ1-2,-,CSVGQGTNYGYTF,TGCAGCGTGGGACAGGGAACTAACTATGGCTACACCTTC
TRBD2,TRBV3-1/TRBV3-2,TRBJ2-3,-,CASSQGLRGGPFSTDTQYF,TGTGCCAGCAGCCAAGGATTGCGGGGGGGCCCCTTTAGCACAGATACGCAGTATTTT
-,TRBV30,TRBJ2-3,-,CAWSVPRTQYF,TGTGCCTGGAGTGTACCTCGGACGCAGTATTTT
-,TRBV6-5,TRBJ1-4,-,CASSRQGGEKLFF,TGTGCCAGCAGTCGCCAGGGTGGTGAAAAACTGTTTTTT
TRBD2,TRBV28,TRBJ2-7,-,CASTSSGGFLYEQYF,TGTGCCAGCACCTCTAGCGGGGGGTTCCTCTACGAGCAGTACTTC
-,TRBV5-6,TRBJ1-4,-,CASSLLAANEKLFF,TGTGCCAGCAGCTTGTTGGCGGCTAATGAAAAACTGTTTTTT
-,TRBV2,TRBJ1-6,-,CASTGDNSPLHF,TGTGCCAGCACAGGGGATAATTCACCCCTCCACTTT
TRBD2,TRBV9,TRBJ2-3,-,CASSAGTTNPSTDTQYF,TGTGCCAGCAGCGCCGGGACTACTAACCCTAGCACAGATACGCAGTATTTT
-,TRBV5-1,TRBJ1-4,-,CASSLFPGATNEKLFF,TGCGCCAGCAGCTTGTTTCCGGGAGCGACTAATGAAAAACTGTTTTTT
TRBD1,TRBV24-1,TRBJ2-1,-,CASGQGYNEQFF,TGTGCCTCGGGACAGGGCTACAATGAGCAGTTCTTC
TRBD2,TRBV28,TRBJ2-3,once,CASSPHGLAGHTQYF,TGTGCCAGCAGTCCACACGGACTAGCGGGGCATACGCAGTATTTT
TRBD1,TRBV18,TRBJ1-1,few,CASSQEMTGGGLTEAFF,TGTGCCAGCTCACAGGAGATGACAGGGGGAGGGTTGACTGAAGCTTTCTTT
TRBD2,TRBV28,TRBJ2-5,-,CASSSLGAGGQETQYF,TGTGCCAGCAGCTCCCTGGGGGCGGGGGGGCAAGAGACCCAGTACTTC
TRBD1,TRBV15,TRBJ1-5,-,CATSGDRGHQPQHF,TGTGCCACCAGCGGAGACAGGGGGCATCAGCCCCAGCATTTT
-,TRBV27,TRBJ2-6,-,CASQLSGANVLTF,TGTGCCAGCCAACTCTCTGGGGCCAACGTCCTGACTTTC
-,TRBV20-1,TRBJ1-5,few,CSASRAGSNQPQHF,TGCAGTGCTAGTCGGGCGGGTAGCAATCAGCCCCAGCATTTT
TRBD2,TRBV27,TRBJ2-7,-,CASSPQPMRGARYEQYF,TGTGCCAGCAGTCCACAACCCATGCGGGGGGCCCGATACGAGCAGTACTTC
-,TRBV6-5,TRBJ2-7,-,CATTWGGAPYEQYF,TGTGCCACGACGTGGGGGGGGGCCCCCTACGAGCAGTACTTC
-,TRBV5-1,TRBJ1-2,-,CASSLEGTGKYGYTF,TGCGCCAGCAGCTTGGAAGGTACAGGGAAATATGGCTACACCTTC
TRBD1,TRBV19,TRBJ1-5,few,CASRAGTGYNQPQHF,TGTGCCAGTAGGGCCGGGACAGGGTACAATCAGCCCCAGCATTTT
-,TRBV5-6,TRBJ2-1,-,CASHPATVSNEQFF,TGTGCCAGCCACCCAGCGACAGTCAGCAATGAGCAGTTCTTC
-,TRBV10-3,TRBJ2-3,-,CAISERGIAGTDTQYF,TGTGCCATCAGTGAGCGGGGAATAGCGGGCACAGATACGCAGTATTTT
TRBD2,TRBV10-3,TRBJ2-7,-,CAISATSGVYEQYF,TGTGCCATCAGTGCGACTAGCGGGGTGTACGAGCAGTACTTC
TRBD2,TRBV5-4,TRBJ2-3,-,CASSAGGGASGTDTQYF,TGTGCCAGCAGCGCCGGCGGGGGGGCGTCCGGAACAGATACGCAGTATTTT
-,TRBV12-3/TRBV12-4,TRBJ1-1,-,CASSKIENTEAFF,TGTGCCAGCAGCAAAATAGAGAACACTGAAGCTTTCTTT
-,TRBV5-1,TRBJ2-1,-,CASSPYRGARNNEQFF,TGCGCCAGCAGCCCTTACCGGGGGGCGCGTAACAATGAGCAGTTCTTC
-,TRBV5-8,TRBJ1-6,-,CASSFRTSNSPLHF,TGTGCCAGCAGCTTCCGCACATCTAATTCACCCCTCCACTTT
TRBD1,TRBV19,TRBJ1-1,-,CASSRDRGRIAEAFF,TGTGCCAGTAGTAGAGACAGGGGGCGTATAGCTGAAGCTTTCTTT
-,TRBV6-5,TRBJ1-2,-,CASKRGDGYTF,TGTGCCAGCAAGCGGGGGGATGGCTACACCTTC
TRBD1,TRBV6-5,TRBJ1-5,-,CASNDRGWDQPQHF,TGTGCCAGCAACGACAGGGGTTGGGATCAGCCCCAGCATTTT
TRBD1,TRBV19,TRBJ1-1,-,CASSPSGTGATEAFF,TGTGCCAGTAGTCCCTCCGGGACAGGGGCCACTGAAGCTTTCTTT
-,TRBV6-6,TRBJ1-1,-,CASSPHIYRRDSGTEAFF,TGTGCCAGCAGTCCTCACATATATCGAAGAGACAGTGGCACTGAAGCTTTCTTT
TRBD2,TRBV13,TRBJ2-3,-,CASSLGVGLAARTDTQYF,TGTGCCAGCAGCTTAGGGGTGGGACTAGCGGCCCGCACAGATACGCAGTATTTT